A selection of T cell receptor beta chains follows, all from one sample in a study of CD8 T cells in Susac syndrome. TCRdb reprocessed the immunoSEQ multiplex PCR reads via MiXCR and lists one record per CDR3 protein. Altogether just over 150,000 distinct CDR3 sequences are present, approximately 95% being singletons, with the ten largest covering around 0.15%. Sequencing was carried out using CD4+ T cells from PBMCs. All receptors come from a human donor with Susac syndrome. CDR3s include the opening cysteine and the closing phenylalanine or tryptophan. A D gene is named only where the DNA matches it firmly. Only part of the rows carry a size: once, few, many, or a class if the clone is expanded.

CDR3 length: 13
D gene: -
clone size: -
J gene: TRBJ2-3
V gene: TRBV11-2
CDR3 protein: CASSPPAGDTQYF
CDR3 DNA: TGTGCCAGCAGCCCCCCCGCGGGGGATACGCAGTATTTT

CDR3 length: 13
D gene: TRBD1
clone size: -
J gene: TRBJ1-1
V gene: TRBV12-3/TRBV12-4
CDR3 protein: CASSWGQVTEAFF
CDR3 DNA: TGTGCCAGCAGTTGGGGACAGGTCACTGAAGCTTTCTTT

CDR3 length: 13
D gene: TRBD1
clone size: -
J gene: TRBJ1-2
V gene: TRBV12-3/TRBV12-4
CDR3 protein: CASSLSRGQGYTF
CDR3 DNA: TGTGCCAGCAGTCTAAGTAGGGGGCAGGGCTACACCTTC

CDR3 length: 13
D gene: TRBD1
clone size: -
J gene: TRBJ2-7
V gene: TRBV2
CDR3 protein: CASTGQGVDEQYF
CDR3 DNA: TGTGCCAGCACAGGACAGGGTGTCGACGAGCAGTACTTC

CDR3 length: 16
D gene: -
clone size: once
J gene: TRBJ2-5
V gene: TRBV21-1
CDR3 protein: CASSKANVRGWETQYF
CDR3 DNA: TGTGCCAGCAGCAAAGCAAACGTAAGGGGTTGGGAGACCCAGTACTTC

CDR3 length: 14
D gene: -
clone size: -
J gene: TRBJ1-4
V gene: TRBV29-1
CDR3 protein: CSVAPAGNNEKLFF
CDR3 DNA: TGCAGCGTTGCACCGGCAGGCAATAATGAAAAACTGTTTTTT

CDR3 length: 13
D gene: -
clone size: -
J gene: TRBJ1-5
V gene: TRBV12-3/TRBV12-4
CDR3 protein: CASTFAANQPQHF
CDR3 DNA: TGTGCCAGCACTTTTGCGGCCAATCAGCCCCAGCATTTT

CDR3 length: 13
D gene: -
clone size: -
J gene: TRBJ2-5
V gene: TRBV6-6
CDR3 protein: CASSYHRAGTQYF
CDR3 DNA: TGTGCCAGCAGTTACCACAGGGCGGGGACCCAGTACTTC

CDR3 length: 12
D gene: -
clone size: -
J gene: TRBJ1-3
V gene: TRBV5-4
CDR3 protein: CAGGTAGNTIYF
CDR3 DNA: TGTGCCGGAGGGACGGCTGGAAACACCATATATTTT

CDR3 length: 13
D gene: -
clone size: -
J gene: TRBJ1-2
V gene: TRBV3-1
CDR3 protein: CASSQVWTSGYTF
CDR3 DNA: TGTGCCAGCAGCCAAGTCTGGACGAGTGGCTACACCTTC

CDR3 length: 14
D gene: TRBD2
clone size: -
J gene: TRBJ2-5
V gene: TRBV29-1
CDR3 protein: CSVLTSGARETQYF
CDR3 DNA: TGCAGCGTTCTGACTAGCGGGGCGAGAGAGACCCAGTACTTC

CDR3 length: 14
D gene: -
clone size: -
J gene: TRBJ1-5
V gene: TRBV15
CDR3 protein: CATSRDRVDQPQHF
CDR3 DNA: TGTGCCACCAGCAGAGACAGGGTGGATCAGCCCCAGCATTTT

CDR3 length: 16
D gene: TRBD2
clone size: -
J gene: TRBJ2-7
V gene: TRBV18
CDR3 protein: CASSPAPTRGGLEQYF
CDR3 DNA: TGTGCCAGCTCACCTGCTCCTACGCGGGGGGGCCTCGAGCAGTACTTC

CDR3 length: 12
D gene: -
clone size: -
J gene: TRBJ2-1
V gene: TRBV2
CDR3 protein: CASSEGLHEQFF
CDR3 DNA: TGTGCCAGCAGTGAAGGCCTTCATGAGCAGTTCTTC

CDR3 length: 15
D gene: -
clone size: -
J gene: TRBJ1-3
V gene: TRBV6-6
CDR3 protein: CASSFTGVSGNTIYF
CDR3 DNA: TGTGCCAGCAGTTTCACAGGAGTCTCTGGAAACACCATATATTTT

CDR3 length: 15
D gene: TRBD2
clone size: -
J gene: TRBJ2-7
V gene: TRBV9
CDR3 protein: CASSVAGGTSYEQYF
CDR3 DNA: TGTGCCAGCAGCGTCGCCGGGGGGACCTCCTACGAGCAGTACTTC

CDR3 length: 16
D gene: TRBD2
clone size: -
J gene: TRBJ2-5
V gene: TRBV9
CDR3 protein: CASSEGLAGRQETQYF
CDR3 DNA: TGTGCCAGCAGCGAGGGACTAGCGGGGAGACAAGAGACCCAGTACTTC

CDR3 length: 15
D gene: -
clone size: -
J gene: TRBJ2-6
V gene: TRBV29-1
CDR3 protein: CSVKPQGSGANVLTF
CDR3 DNA: TGCAGCGTCAAACCCCAGGGGTCTGGGGCCAACGTCCTGACTTTC

CDR3 length: 13
D gene: TRBD1
clone size: once
J gene: TRBJ1-1
V gene: TRBV4-2
CDR3 protein: CASSQGPGQEAFF
CDR3 DNA: TGTGCCAGCAGCCAAGGGCCGGGACAGGAAGCTTTCTTT

CDR3 length: 12
D gene: -
clone size: -
J gene: TRBJ1-5
V gene: TRBV29-1
CDR3 protein: CSVRTENQPQHF
CDR3 DNA: TGCAGCGTCAGGACAGAGAATCAGCCCCAGCATTTT

CDR3 length: 14
D gene: TRBD1
clone size: once
J gene: TRBJ2-5
V gene: TRBV2
CDR3 protein: CASKDRSSRETQYF
CDR3 DNA: TGTGCCAGCAAGGACAGGTCGTCTAGGGAGACCCAGTACTTC

CDR3 length: 15
D gene: TRBD1
clone size: -
J gene: TRBJ2-7
V gene: TRBV18
CDR3 protein: CASSRSWDRTYEQYF
CDR3 DNA: TGTGCCAGCTCACGATCCTGGGACAGAACCTACGAGCAGTACTTC

CDR3 length: 14
D gene: -
clone size: -
J gene: TRBJ2-1
V gene: TRBV11-3
CDR3 protein: CASSSRQDYNEQFF
CDR3 DNA: TGTGCCAGCAGCTCGCGACAGGACTACAATGAGCAGTTCTTC

CDR3 length: 15
D gene: -
clone size: -
J gene: TRBJ1-6
V gene: TRBV6-5
CDR3 protein: CASNSKSSYNSPLHF
CDR3 DNA: TGTGCCAGCAATTCGAAGAGCTCCTATAATTCACCCCTCCACTTT

CDR3 length: 18
D gene: -
clone size: -
J gene: TRBJ1-4
V gene: TRBV3-1
CDR3 protein: CASSRDPPGASTNEKLFF
CDR3 DNA: TGTGCCAGCAGCCGAGACCCCCCAGGGGCCTCAACTAATGAAAAACTGTTTTTT

CDR3 length: 11
D gene: -
clone size: -
J gene: TRBJ2-5
V gene: TRBV20-1
CDR3 protein: CSARQKETQYF
CDR3 DNA: TGCAGTGCTAGACAGAAAGAGACCCAGTACTTC

CDR3 length: 12
D gene: -
clone size: -
J gene: TRBJ1-2
V gene: TRBV29-1
CDR3 protein: CSVGDRSYGYTF
CDR3 DNA: TGCAGCGTGGGGGACCGAAGCTATGGCTACACCTTC

CDR3 length: 14
D gene: -
clone size: -
J gene: TRBJ2-7
V gene: TRBV21-1
CDR3 protein: CASSKRVGENEQYF
CDR3 DNA: TGTGCCAGCAGCAAACGGGTGGGAGAGAATGAGCAGTACTTC

CDR3 length: 15
D gene: -
clone size: -
J gene: TRBJ1-1
V gene: TRBV12-3/TRBV12-4
CDR3 protein: CASSFFSDRNTEAFF
CDR3 DNA: TGTGCCAGCAGTTTCTTCTCGGACAGGAACACTGAAGCTTTCTTT

CDR3 length: 11
D gene: -
clone size: -
J gene: TRBJ1-1
V gene: TRBV6-6
CDR3 protein: CASSYSSEAFF
CDR3 DNA: TGTGCCAGCAGTTACTCAAGTGAAGCTTTCTTT

CDR3 length: 13
D gene: -
clone size: -
J gene: TRBJ2-7
V gene: TRBV7-2
CDR3 protein: CASRPPWDLWQYF
CDR3 DNA: TGTGCCAGCAGGCCACCGTGGGACCTCTGGCAGTACTTC

CDR3 length: 17
D gene: -
clone size: -
J gene: TRBJ1-6
V gene: TRBV9
CDR3 protein: CASSVDPDPVSGSPLHF
CDR3 DNA: TGTGCCAGCAGCGTAGACCCGGACCCTGTTTCTGGTTCACCCCTCCACTTT

CDR3 length: 12
D gene: TRBD1
clone size: -
J gene: TRBJ2-7
V gene: TRBV2
CDR3 protein: CATQGEGGEQYF
CDR3 DNA: TGTGCCACTCAGGGGGAAGGGGGTGAGCAGTACTTC

CDR3 length: 14
D gene: TRBD2
clone size: -
J gene: TRBJ2-5
V gene: TRBV29-1
CDR3 protein: CSGRTSGGGETQYF
CDR3 DNA: TGCAGCGGACGGACTAGCGGGGGGGGAGAGACCCAGTACTTC

CDR3 length: 18
D gene: -
clone size: -
J gene: TRBJ1-5
V gene: TRBV15
CDR3 protein: CATSRTGTGRVGNQPQHF
CDR3 DNA: TGTGCCACCAGCAGGACCGGGACGGGAAGGGTAGGTAATCAGCCCCAGCATTTT

CDR3 length: 13
D gene: -
clone size: -
J gene: TRBJ1-4
V gene: TRBV20-1
CDR3 protein: CSARGGLGEKLFF
CDR3 DNA: TGCAGTGCTAGGGGCGGGCTGGGAGAAAAACTGTTTTTT

CDR3 length: 14
D gene: -
clone size: -
J gene: TRBJ2-1
V gene: TRBV5-4
CDR3 protein: CASSEGRRYNEQFF
CDR3 DNA: TGTGCCAGCTCCGAGGGGCGGAGGTACAATGAGCAGTTCTTC

CDR3 length: 15
D gene: TRBD1
clone size: -
J gene: TRBJ1-6
V gene: TRBV6-5
CDR3 protein: CASSYGGTGVSPLHF
CDR3 DNA: TGTGCCAGCAGTTACGGCGGGACAGGGGTCTCACCCCTCCACTTT

CDR3 length: 15
D gene: -
clone size: -
J gene: TRBJ2-7
V gene: TRBV12-1
CDR3 protein: CASSFVLFGSYEQYF
CDR3 DNA: TGTGCCAGCAGCTTTGTCTTGTTTGGCTCCTACGAGCAGTACTTC

CDR3 length: 14
D gene: -
clone size: -
J gene: TRBJ2-3
V gene: TRBV5-6
CDR3 protein: CASSLFSRTDTQYF
CDR3 DNA: TGTGCCAGCAGCTTGTTCTCGAGAACAGATACGCAGTATTTT

CDR3 length: 16
D gene: -
clone size: -
J gene: TRBJ1-5
V gene: TRBV6-1
CDR3 protein: CASKRTPHSFNQPQHF
CDR3 DNA: TGTGCCAGCAAGCGGACCCCACACAGTTTCAATCAGCCCCAGCATTTT

CDR3 length: 16
D gene: TRBD1
clone size: -
J gene: TRBJ2-7
V gene: TRBV9
CDR3 protein: CASSVEDAGGPYEQYF
CDR3 DNA: TGTGCCAGCAGCGTAGAAGATGCAGGGGGCCCCTACGAGCAGTACTTC

CDR3 length: 14
D gene: -
clone size: -
J gene: TRBJ2-7
V gene: TRBV5-1
CDR3 protein: CASSLDGRSYEQYF
CDR3 DNA: TGCGCCAGCAGCTTGGATGGCAGGTCCTACGAGCAGTACTTC

CDR3 length: 13
D gene: -
clone size: -
J gene: TRBJ2-3
V gene: TRBV24-1
CDR3 protein: CATRDSSTDTQYF
CDR3 DNA: TGTGCCACCAGGGACAGTAGCACAGATACGCAGTATTTT

CDR3 length: 14
D gene: -
clone size: -
J gene: TRBJ1-1
V gene: TRBV7-9
CDR3 protein: CASSLVTGNTEAFF
CDR3 DNA: TGTGCCAGCAGCTTAGTGACAGGGAACACTGAAGCTTTCTTT

CDR3 length: 17
D gene: -
clone size: once
J gene: TRBJ2-6
V gene: TRBV3-1
CDR3 protein: CASSQVTTVSGANVLTF
CDR3 DNA: TGTGCCAGCAGCCAAGTTACCACCGTCTCTGGGGCCAACGTCCTGACTTTC

CDR3 length: 14
D gene: -
clone size: -
J gene: TRBJ2-1
V gene: TRBV20-1
CDR3 protein: CSASEDYTYNEQFF
CDR3 DNA: TGCAGTGCTAGCGAGGACTACACCTACAATGAGCAGTTCTTC

CDR3 length: 14
D gene: -
clone size: -
J gene: TRBJ2-7
V gene: TRBV6-5
CDR3 protein: CASAKNPSSYEQYF
CDR3 DNA: TGTGCCAGCGCAAAGAATCCCTCCAGCTACGAGCAGTACTTC